This TCR beta chain was obtained from a study of control samples from healthy donors and cancer patients (dated by TCRdb to the early 2020s). This clone was recorded once. Its antigen specificity is not known. No clone much larger than this one lies a single base away; base qualities are absent. V is reduced by 6 bases and J by 7 bases, leaving a spacing of 13 bases between them. CDR1 and CDR2, looked up from the germline V gene, are SQVTM and ANQGSEA. The CDR3 contains 12 residues, cysteine and phenylalanine counted. Only CDR3 DNA is held: 36 bases, read in frame from base 1. Libraries were built with the immunoSEQ multiplex PCR assay. In TCRdb, the immuneACCESS table is reduced to in-frame sequences with V and J assigned. These tables do not hold every clone; where another copy was compared, an unresolved V gene accounts for under half, and the others remain unexplained. The sample table contains 45,000 to 65,000 clones; only one count was recorded for 88% of them. The top ten clones comprise 35% to 50% of the sample.

This sequence was found in a man aged 50-59 years with head and neck cancer. The sequenced material came from PBMCs. The chain joins TRBV29-1 to TRBJ1-5; the D gene is possibly TRBD1, with 5 bases matching. The DNA sequence is as follows: TGCAGCGTGGCCGGTGGGGACCAGCCCCAGCATTTT. Its coded protein is CSVAGGDQPQHF.